Listed here is a single T cell receptor beta chain. Its antigen target is currently unknown. Base qualities are not at hand, and no much larger clone is one base apart. The entry originates in a study of T-cell memory formation after mild COVID-19 listed by TCRdb under 2021. A note on the overall study: TCR sequence clusters from the two donors were found to be largely donor specific. Longitudinal TCRalpha and TCRbeta repertoire sequencing tracked T-cell clones expanding and contracting after mild COVID-19 in two donors. The cohort was made up of two young adult volunteers, one female and one male, who were previously healthy. What the research found in general, with its limitations: Contracting CD4+ clones appeared mostly in the CM and EM memory subsets, whereas CD8+ clones were enriched in EMRA. Only a couple of mild cases were covered by the study, and larger cohorts that include severe cases with pre-infection samples were considered necessary. Clones contracting from day 15 to 85 had balanced CD4/CD8 phenotypes, while a second wave expanding from day 15 to 37 was biased towards CD4+. Some responding clones were found in pre-infection memory, which suggests that pre-existing cross-reactive memory T cells took part in the SARS-CoV-2 response. SARS-CoV-2 specificity of the second-wave clones peaking on day 37 was not confirmed.

Based on the germline V gene (reference sequence), the CDR1 and CDR2 sequences are DFQATT and SNEGSKA. V is shortened by 6 bases, J by 0 bases, and the region joining them spans 15 bases. Taken from cysteine to phenylalanine, the CDR3 has 15 residues. Of all the DNA, just the CDR3 is kept, 45 bases in frame from base 1. These reads were obtained on an Illumina NovaSeq 6000. Using 5'RACE with constant-segment primers, TCRalpha and TCRbeta cDNA libraries were constructed, with sample barcodes and unique molecular identifiers added in the process. RNA was extracted from every sample with Trizol reagent. Libraries were amplified in two PCR steps, with a second sample barcode and Illumina TruSeq adapters added in the second step. Sequencing of the libraries was done on an Illumina NovaSeq, producing 2 x 150 bp paired-end reads. The authors' pipeline ran thus. With migec v1.2.7, reads were demultiplexed and then collapsed into UMI-guided consensus sequences. Using mixcr v2.1.11, UMI consensuses were aligned to TRA and TRB V and J templates and then assembled into clonotypes. Expanded or contracted clonotypes were those called significant by both edgeR and NoisET, with noise models trained on biological replicates. For edgeR calls, the thresholds were a false discovery rate-adjusted p below 0.01 and a log2 fold-change of 1. As an exploratory analysis of dynamics, PCA with hierarchical clustering was applied to max-normalized trajectories of the 1000 most abundant clonotypes. Each responding clone was given a CD4 or CD8 phenotype based on the CD4+ and CD8+ repertoires, which had been sequenced separately. Using fastp at Q25 and MiXCR, TCRdb reprocessed the public reads and kept productive beta chains. Each entry is one CDR3 protein sequence, shown with its most common DNA and genes. These V and J calls derive from TCRdb rather than the authors' analysis. The sample table shows roughly 350,000 distinct CDR3 sequences, and more than 20% are seen once. Clones ranked in the top ten supply approximately 13% of the sample.

Ficoll-Paque density gradient centrifugation was the method used to isolate PBMCs. This receptor was taken from an adult woman who had mild COVID-19 (a few samples of this study predate the infection). The sample titles of this study are shuffled in the database, so cell type and time point are left out; the donor was told from shared clones. Sequenced input: PBMCs or a T cell subset sorted from them (not recorded which). The V and J segments used are TRBV20-1 and TRBJ2-4, with a tentative D gene TRBD2 over 6 matching bases. The nucleotides are TGCAGTGCCCGGCTAGCGCTACTAGCCAAAAACATTCAGTACTTC. Translated, it reads CSARLALLAKNIQYF.